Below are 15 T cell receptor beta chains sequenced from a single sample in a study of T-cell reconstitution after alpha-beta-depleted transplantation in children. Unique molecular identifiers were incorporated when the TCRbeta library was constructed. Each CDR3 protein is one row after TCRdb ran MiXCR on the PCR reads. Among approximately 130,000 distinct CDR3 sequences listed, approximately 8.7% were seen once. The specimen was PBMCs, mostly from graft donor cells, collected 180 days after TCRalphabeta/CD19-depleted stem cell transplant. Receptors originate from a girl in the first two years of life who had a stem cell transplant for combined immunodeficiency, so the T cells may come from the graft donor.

Here the CDR3 reads CASSLVSGTSGPNEQFF. In nucleotides, the CDR3 is TGTGCCAGCAGCTTAGTCTCCGGGACTAGCGGACCCAATGAGCAGTTCTTC. This chain links TRBV7-2 with TRBJ2-1; TRBD2 matches 11 bases. This CDR3 region has 17 residues. Germline loops: CDR1 SGHTA, CDR2 FQGNSA. Trimming took 1 base from V and 6 from J; bases not matched to a gene: 8.

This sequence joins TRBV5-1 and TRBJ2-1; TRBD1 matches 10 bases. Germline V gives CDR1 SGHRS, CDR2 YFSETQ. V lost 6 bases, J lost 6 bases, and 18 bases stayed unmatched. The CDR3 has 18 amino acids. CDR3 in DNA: TGCGCCAGCACCTTACTCGGGACAGGGGTCACTAGGTTCAATGAGCAGTTCTTC. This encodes CASTLLGTGVTRFNEQFF.

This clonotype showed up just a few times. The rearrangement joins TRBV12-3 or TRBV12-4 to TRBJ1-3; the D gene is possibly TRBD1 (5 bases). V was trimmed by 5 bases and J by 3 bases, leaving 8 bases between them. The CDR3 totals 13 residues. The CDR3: CASSQGGGNTIYF. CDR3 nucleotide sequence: TGTGCCAGCAGTCAGGGCGGTGGAAACACCATATATTTT.

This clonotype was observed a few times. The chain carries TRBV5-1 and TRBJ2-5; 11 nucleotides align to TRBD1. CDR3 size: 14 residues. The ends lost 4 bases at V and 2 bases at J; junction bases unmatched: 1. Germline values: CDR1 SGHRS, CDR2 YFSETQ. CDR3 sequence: CASSGTGGQETQYF. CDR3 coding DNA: TGCGCCAGCAGCGGGACAGGGGGTCAAGAGACCCAGTACTTC. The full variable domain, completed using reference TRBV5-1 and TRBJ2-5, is KAGVTQTPRYLIKTRGQQVTLSCSPISGHRSVSWYQQTPGQGLQFLFEYFSETQRNKGNFPGRFSGRQFSNSRSEMNVSTLELGDSALYLCASSGTGGQETQYFGPGTRLLVL.

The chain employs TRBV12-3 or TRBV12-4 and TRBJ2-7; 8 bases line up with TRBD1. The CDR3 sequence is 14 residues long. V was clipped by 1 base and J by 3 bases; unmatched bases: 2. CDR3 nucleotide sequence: TGTGCCAGCAGTTTAGGGGACAGGCTCTACGAGCAGTACTTC. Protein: CASSLGDRLYEQYF.

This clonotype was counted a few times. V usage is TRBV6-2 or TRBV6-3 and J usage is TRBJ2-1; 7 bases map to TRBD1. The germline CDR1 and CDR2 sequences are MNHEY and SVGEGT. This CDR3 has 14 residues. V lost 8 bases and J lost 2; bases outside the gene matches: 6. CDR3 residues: CASGWTGTYNEQFF. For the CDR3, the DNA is TGTGCCAGCGGGTGGACAGGTACCTACAATGAGCAGTTCTTC.

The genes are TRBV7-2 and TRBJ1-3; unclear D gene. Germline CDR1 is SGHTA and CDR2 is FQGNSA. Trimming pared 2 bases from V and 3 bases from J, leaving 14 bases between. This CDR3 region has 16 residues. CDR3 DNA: TGTGCCAGCAGCTTAATTTCAAGGAGACTTGGAAACACCATATATTTT. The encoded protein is CASSLISRRLGNTIYF.

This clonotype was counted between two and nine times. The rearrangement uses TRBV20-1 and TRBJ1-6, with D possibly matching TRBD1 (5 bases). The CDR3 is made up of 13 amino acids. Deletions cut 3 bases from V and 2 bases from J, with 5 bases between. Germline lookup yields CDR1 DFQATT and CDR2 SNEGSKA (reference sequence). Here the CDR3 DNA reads TGCAGTGCTAGGGGGGCCTATAATTCACCCCTCCACTTT. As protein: CSARGAYNSPLHF.

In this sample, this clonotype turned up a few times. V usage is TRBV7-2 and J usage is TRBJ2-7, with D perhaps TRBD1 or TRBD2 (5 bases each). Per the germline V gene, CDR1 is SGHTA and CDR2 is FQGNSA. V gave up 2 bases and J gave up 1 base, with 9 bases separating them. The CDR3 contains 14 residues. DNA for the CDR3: TGTGCCAGCAGCTTAACGAGGGGTTCCTACGAGCAGTACTTC. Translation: CASSLTRGSYEQYF.

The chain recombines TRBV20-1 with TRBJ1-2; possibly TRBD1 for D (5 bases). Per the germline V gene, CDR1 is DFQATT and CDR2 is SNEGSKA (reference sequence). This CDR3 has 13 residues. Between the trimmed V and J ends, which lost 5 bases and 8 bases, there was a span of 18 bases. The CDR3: CSALWAGTHGYTF. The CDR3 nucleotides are TGCAGTGCTCTTTGGGCAGGGACCCACGGCTACACCTTC.

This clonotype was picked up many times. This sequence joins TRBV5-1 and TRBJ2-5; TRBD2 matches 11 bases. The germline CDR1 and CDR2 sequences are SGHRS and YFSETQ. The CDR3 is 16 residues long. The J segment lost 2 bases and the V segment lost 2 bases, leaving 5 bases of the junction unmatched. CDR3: CASSFTGTSGQETQYF. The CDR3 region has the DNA TGCGCCAGCAGCTTTACCGGGACTAGCGGACAAGAGACCCAGTACTTC.

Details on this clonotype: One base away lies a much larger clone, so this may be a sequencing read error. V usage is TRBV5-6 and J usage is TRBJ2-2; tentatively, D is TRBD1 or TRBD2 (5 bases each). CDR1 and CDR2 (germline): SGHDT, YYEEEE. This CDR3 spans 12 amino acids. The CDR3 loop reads CASAQGAGEPFF. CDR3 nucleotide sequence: TGTGCCAGCGCCCAGGGAGCCGGGGAGCCGTTTTTT.

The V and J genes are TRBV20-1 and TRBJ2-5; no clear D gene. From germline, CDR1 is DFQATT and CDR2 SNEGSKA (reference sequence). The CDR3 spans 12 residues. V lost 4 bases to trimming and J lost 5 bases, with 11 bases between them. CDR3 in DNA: TGCAGTGCTACAGATCAACAGGAGACCCAGTACTTC. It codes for CSATDQQETQYF.

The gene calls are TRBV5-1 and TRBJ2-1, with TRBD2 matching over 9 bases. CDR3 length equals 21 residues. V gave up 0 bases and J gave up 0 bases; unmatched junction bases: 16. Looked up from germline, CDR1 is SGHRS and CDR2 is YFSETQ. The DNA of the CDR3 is TGCGCCAGCAGCTTGGATGGGGGACCGGGACTAGCTTCCCCCTCCTACAATGAGCAGTTCTTC. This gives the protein CASSLDGGPGLASPSYNEQFF.

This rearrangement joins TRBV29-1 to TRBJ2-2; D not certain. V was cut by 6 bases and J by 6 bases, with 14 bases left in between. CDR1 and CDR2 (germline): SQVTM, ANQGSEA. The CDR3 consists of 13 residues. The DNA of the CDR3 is TGCAGCGTCGCTCCAGGTATTCCCGGGGAGCTGTTTTTT. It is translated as CSVAPGIPGELFF.